Sequencing of this T cell receptor beta chain was carried out in a study of blood T cells in healthy people across ages. Findings and limits, study-wide: Long-lived donors exceeded aged donors in naive CD4+ cells and diversity.

The second PCR ran roughly 6 to 11 cycles with a sample-barcoded 5' primer and J-beta primers. All cDNA molecules were each tagged by a template-switch adaptor with 12 random nucleotides. Paired-end reads containing CDR3 totaled no fewer than 2.5 million for each sample. TCRdb called the 5' RACE reads again in MiXCR, with one record for every CDR3 protein. The table has some 930,000 distinct CDR3 sequences, 25% to 35% seen once. Trimming removed 8 bases at V and 0 bases at J, with 11 bases between. This CDR3 has 14 amino acids. Germline lookup yields CDR1 MNHEY and CDR2 SMNVEV (reference sequence). There are many counts of this clonotype. Its cognate antigen is unknown. These data are also associated with another study on T cells of mothers and their children. That investigation notes: Per child, 2.5 million to 3 million TCR beta CDR3 reads were obtained, against over 9 million per mother.

The chain uses TRBV27 and TRBJ2-1, with D perhaps TRBD2 (7 bases). The clonotype originates from a middle-aged woman in good health. Source material: blood. CDR3 protein: CASGGAGSYNEQFF. CDR3 DNA sequence: TGTGCCAGCGGGGGGGCTGGCTCCTACAATGAGCAGTTCTTC.